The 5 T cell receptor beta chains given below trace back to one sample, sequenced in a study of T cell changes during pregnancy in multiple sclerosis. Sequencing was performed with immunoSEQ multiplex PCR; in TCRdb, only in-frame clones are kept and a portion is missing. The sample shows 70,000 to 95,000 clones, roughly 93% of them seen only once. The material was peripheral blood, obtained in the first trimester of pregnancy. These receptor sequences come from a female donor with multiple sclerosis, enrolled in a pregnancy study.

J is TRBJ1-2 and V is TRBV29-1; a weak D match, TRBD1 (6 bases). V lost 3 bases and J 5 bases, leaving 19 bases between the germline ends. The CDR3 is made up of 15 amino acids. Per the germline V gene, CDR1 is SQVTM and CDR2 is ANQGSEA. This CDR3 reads CSVEKVGGATYGYTF. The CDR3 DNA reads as TGCAGCGTTGAGAAAGTCGGGGGGGCCACTTATGGCTACACCTTC.

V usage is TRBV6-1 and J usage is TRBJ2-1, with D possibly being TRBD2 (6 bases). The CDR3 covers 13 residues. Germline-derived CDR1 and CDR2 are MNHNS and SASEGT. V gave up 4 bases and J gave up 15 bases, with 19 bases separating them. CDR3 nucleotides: TGTGCCAGCAGTGCCGGGACTGGTTCAGGTTCGTTCTTC. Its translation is CASSAGTGSGSFF.

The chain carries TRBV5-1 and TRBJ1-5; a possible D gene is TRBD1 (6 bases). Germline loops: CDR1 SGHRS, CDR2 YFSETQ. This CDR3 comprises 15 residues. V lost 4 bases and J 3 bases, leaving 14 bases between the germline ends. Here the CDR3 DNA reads TGCGCCAGCAGCCCCTTGCCAGGGGACAATCAGCCCCAGCATTTT. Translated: CASSPLPGDNQPQHF.

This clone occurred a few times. The CDR3 region has the DNA TGCGCCAGCAGTGAGTCCGGGTTGCCTGAAGCTTTCTTT. Protein: CASSESGLPEAFF. V gene TRBV10-1 combines with J gene TRBJ1-1; D is undetermined. This CDR3 contains 13 residues. Germline V lookup: CDR1 WNHNN, CDR2 SYGVQD (reference sequence). Trimming took 0 bases from V and 6 from J, leaving 8 bases between them.

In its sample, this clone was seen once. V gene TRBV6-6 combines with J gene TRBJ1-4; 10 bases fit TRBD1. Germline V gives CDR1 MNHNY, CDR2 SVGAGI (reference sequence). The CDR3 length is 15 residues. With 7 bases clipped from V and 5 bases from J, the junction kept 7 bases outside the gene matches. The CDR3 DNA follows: TGTGCCAGCACCCAACCGGGACAGGGGAATGAAAAACTGTTTTTT. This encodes CASTQPGQGNEKLFF.